These 10 T cell receptor beta chains came from one sample sequenced in a study of T cells in Graves' hyperthyroidism and ophthalmopathy. RNA transcripts were the template for amplifying TCR beta CDR3 regions. HTBI primers drove first-round RT-PCR of the TCR CDR3. TCRdb fed the multiplex PCR reads into MiXCR, producing one record per CDR3 protein. The sample has about 530,000 distinct CDR3 sequences; over 15% are singletons. Sample: blood. The source of these receptors is a woman under 30 with Graves' ophthalmopathy.

This clonotype was counted many times. The chain recombines TRBV28 with TRBJ1-2; the D gene is possibly TRBD1 (6 bases). CDR3 length: 13 residues. Between the trimmed V and J ends, which lost 5 bases and 8 bases, there was a span of 15 bases. Germline CDR1 is MDHEN and CDR2 is SYDVKM. The CDR3 nucleotides are TGTGCCAGCAGTGGCCTACCTACAGGGGGCTACACCTTC. It translates to CASSGLPTGGYTF.

This clonotype was found many times. This chain's CDR3 is CASSLRPRQPQHF. CDR3 nucleotide sequence: TGTGCCAGCAGCTTACGCCCGCGGCAGCCCCAGCATTTT. The chain couples TRBV11-2 to TRBJ1-5; no clear D. Trimming stripped 2 bases from V and 7 bases from J, with 9 bases between. Per the germline V gene, CDR1 is SGHAT and CDR2 is FQNNGV. This CDR3 contains 13 residues.

The V and J genes are TRBV18 and TRBJ1-3; TRBD1 might be the D (5 bases). V was pared by 1 base and J by 0 bases, with 13 bases between. This CDR3 has 17 residues. Germline CDR1 reads KGHSH; CDR2 reads LQKENI. The CDR3 coding sequence is TGTGCCAGCTCACCACTACCGGGACTGTCCTCTGGAAACACCATATATTTT. Protein: CASSPLPGLSSGNTIYF.

In its sample, this clonotype was seen many times. The V gene is TRBV20-1, the J gene TRBJ1-5, with 7 bases aligning to TRBD1. Germline V gene lookup returns CDR1 DFQATT and CDR2 SNEGSKA (reference sequence). Losses at the gene ends were 2 bases for V and 2 bases for J; bases not matched to a gene: 12. The CDR3 runs 17 residues. The DNA of the CDR3 is TGCAGTGCTAGAAATGGGGGACCAACAGGGGGCAATCAGCCCCAGCATTTT. Translated, it gives CSARNGGPTGGNQPQHF.

This clonotype was picked up a small number of times. V gene TRBV12-3 or TRBV12-4 combines with J gene TRBJ1-4, with 7 nucleotides matching TRBD1. V was clipped by 4 bases and J by 8 bases; unmatched bases: 10. The CDR3 runs 15 residues. CDR3 DNA sequence: TGTGCCAGCAGTTCCATAGGGACAGTAAGAGAAAAACTGTTTTTT. The encoded protein is CASSSIGTVREKLFF.

The rearrangement links TRBV5-1 to TRBJ2-2; D unclear. The V end lost 0 bases, the J end lost 6 bases, and 12 bases lay between the germline ends. Germline CDR1 reads SGHRS; CDR2 reads YFSETQ. The CDR3 covers 15 residues. The CDR3 bases are TGCGCCAGCAGCTTGGACCCAGTACGGGCCGGGGAGCTGTTTTTT. This encodes CASSLDPVRAGELFF. Based on the CDR3 plus reference TRBV5-1 and TRBJ2-2, the full variable domain is KAGVTQTPRYLIKTRGQQVTLSCSPISGHRSVSWYQQTPGQGLQFLFEYFSETQRNKGNFPGRFSGRQFSNSRSEMNVSTLELGDSALYLCASSLDPVRAGELFFGEGSRLTVL.

The genes are TRBV28 and TRBJ1-2; TRBD1 matches at 10 bases. Per germline, CDR1 MDHEN and CDR2 SYDVKM. The CDR3 totals 15 residues. Trimming removed 6 bases from V and 7 bases from J; junction bases left unmatched: 11. This CDR3 is CASSLPDRGQRGYTF. Here the CDR3 DNA reads TGTGCCAGCAGCCTACCAGACAGGGGGCAGCGTGGCTACACCTTC.

This clonotype has a count of ten or more. The rearrangement joins TRBV27 to TRBJ2-7, with TRBD2 matching over 7 bases. V lost 5 bases and J lost 5; bases outside the gene matches: 12. The CDR3 totals 15 residues. Germline V gene lookup returns CDR1 MNHEY and CDR2 SMNVEV (reference sequence). The CDR3 protein is CASSPTGLPFHEQYF. CDR3 coding DNA: TGTGCCAGCAGTCCTACGGGACTACCGTTTCACGAGCAGTACTTC.

This clonotype was counted many times. The chain joins TRBV2 to TRBJ2-6; D tentatively reads TRBD1 or TRBD2 (5 bases each). Germline CDR1 and CDR2: SNHLY and FYNNEI. Trimming left V 2 bases short and J 2 bases short, with 13 bases between. The CDR3 is 17 residues long. DNA of the CDR3: TGTGCCAGCAGTGAATCAGTCGGGGCCCCTGGGGCCAACGTCCTGACTTTC. It translates to CASSESVGAPGANVLTF.

The J gene is TRBJ2-5, the V gene TRBV5-1; D remains ambiguous. This CDR3 comprises 13 residues. V was cut by 1 base and J by 5 bases, with 9 bases left in between. In germline, CDR1 is SGHRS, CDR2 YFSETQ. The CDR3 DNA follows: TGCGCCAGCAGCTTGAAATCGCAGGAGACCCAGTACTTC. It specifies CASSLKSQETQYF.